This T cell receptor (beta chain) was observed in a study of blood T cells in healthy people across ages. Total RNA extracted from each sample amounted to at least 6 micrograms. A sample-barcoded 5' primer and a J-beta primer mix were used in a second PCR of roughly 7 to 11 cycles. Every sample gave at least 2.5 million paired-end reads containing CDR3. TCRdb reprocessed the 5' RACE reads with MiXCR, giving one entry per CDR3 protein. The sample contains around 750,000 distinct CDR3 sequences, less than 70% of which appear only once. Study-level findings and limits: Higher naive T cell percentage went strongly together with higher TCR beta diversity. Per million T cells, TCR beta diversity dropped about linearly as age rose.

The CDR3 consists of 16 residues. On this clonotype: Its matching antigen is unknown.

The V and J genes are TRBV1 and TRBJ2-1; no DNA check was done on the table's D call, TRBD2. TRBV1 is a documented pseudogene. This clonotype originated in a man at least 80 years old in good health. The sample comprised blood. The CDR3 nucleotides read TGCACCAGCAGCCAGGCTAGCGGGAGCTCCTACAATGAGCAGTTCTTC. It translates to CTSSQASGSSYNEQFF.